The clone carrying this TCR beta chain was picked up a small number of times. Its target is unknown. The time point here: newly diagnosed GD, antithyroid drugs for less than 3 months. Extracted PBMC RNA gave rise to the TCR library. The authors diagnosed Graves' disease using American Thyroid Association guidelines. The patients were drawn from one endocrinology department in Xi'an, China. CDR3 length: 13 amino acids. The germline V and J ends were trimmed by 2 bases and 3 bases, with 10 bases remaining between them. Per the germline V gene, CDR1 is SQVTM and CDR2 is ANQGSEA. Building the TCR beta libraries relied on iRepertoire HTBI primers, and CDR3 regions underwent Arm-PCR. MiXCR, run by TCRdb on the multiplex PCR reads, gives a single entry per CDR3 protein. The table has some 460,000 distinct CDR3 sequences, 15% to 20% seen once. The data are from a study of regulatory T cells in long-lasting Graves disease.

General study results and limits: TCR diversity in persistent Graves' patients was below that of newly diagnosed ones.

These data also formed part of another study, on T cells in Graves' hyperthyroidism and ophthalmopathy. In that study: Blood shared most expanded thyroid clonotypes above 0.001.

The chain links TRBV29-1 to TRBJ2-5; a weak D match, TRBD1 (6 bases). The sample was peripheral blood mononuclear cells (PBMCs), taken at new diagnosis, from a patient treated with antithyroid drugs. This TCR came from a man aged 35-49 years with Graves disease. CDR3 amino acids: CSVEMGAEETQYF. The CDR3 DNA follows: TGCAGCGTTGAAATGGGGGCTGAAGAGACCCAGTACTTC.